The source of this T cell receptor beta chain is a study of blood T cell repertoires in COVID-19. Here immunoSEQ multiplex PCR was the method, and the copy in TCRdb shows in-frame clones only, minus some. The sample has approximately 46,000 clones, about 82% seen once; the top ten hold about 14%. What was sequenced was peripheral blood. This clonotype was obtained from a human donor in a cohort sampled during active COVID-19.

CDR3 nucleotides: TGCGCCAGCAGCCAAGATCACGGGGCCGGGGAGCTGTTTTTT. This gives the protein CASSQDHGAGELFF. This chain uses TRBV4-1 with TRBJ2-2; tentatively, D is TRBD2 (5 bases). Germline V gives CDR1 MGHRA, CDR2 YSYEKL. CDR3 length equals 14 residues. V gave up 0 bases and J gave up 6 bases, with 8 bases separating them.